Below are 13 T cell receptor beta chains sequenced from a single sample in a study of cytomegalovirus exposure and HLA in healthy donors. PCR amplification relied on 60 Vbeta primers (plus 13 Jbeta primers). Clones were sequenced by immunoSEQ multiplex PCR, and TCRdb holds only the in-frame ones, with some missing. The sample has approximately 150,000 clones. Sequencing input: PBMCs. The source is a male donor in good health and CMV-seronegative.

V and J are TRBV7-9 and TRBJ2-3; TRBD2 matches 8 bases. The J segment lost 1 base and the V segment lost 9 bases, leaving 9 bases of the junction unmatched. The CDR3 runs to 15 residues. Germline V gives CDR1 SEHNR, CDR2 FQNEAQ (reference sequence). The DNA for the CDR3 is TGTGCCAGTCCCCACACGACTAGCGGCACAGATACGCAGTATTTT. It specifies CASPHTTSGTDTQYF.

The J gene is TRBJ2-5, the V gene TRBV7-9; D is perhaps TRBD1 (6 bases). Trimming took 5 bases from V and 0 from J, leaving 10 bases between them. The CDR3 spans 14 residues. In germline, CDR1 is SEHNR, CDR2 FQNEAQ (reference sequence). The CDR3 spells CASSPQGYQETQYF. The CDR3 DNA follows: TGTGCCAGCAGCCCTCAGGGGTACCAAGAGACCCAGTACTTC.

V is TRBV7-2 and J is TRBJ1-1; D may be TRBD1 (5 bases). CDR1 is SGHTA and CDR2 is FQGNSA in the germline V gene. V lost 5 bases, J lost 6 bases, and 16 bases lay in between. This CDR3 has 14 residues. The CDR3 DNA sequence: TGTGCCAGCAGCCCCGGACTAACGGGGGCTGAAGCTTTCTTT. Its translation: CASSPGLTGAEAFF.

The V call is TRBV6-5, the J call TRBJ1-3; D perhaps matches TRBD1 (6 bases). Per germline, CDR1 MNHEY and CDR2 SVGAGI. CDR3 length: 13 amino acids. Between the trimmed V and J ends, which lost 8 bases and 1 base, there was a span of 9 bases. This CDR3 reads CASQQGSGNTIYF. The CDR3 coding sequence is TGTGCCAGCCAACAGGGTTCTGGAAACACCATATATTTT.

A word on this clone: A read error may account for a junction end that differs from germline. The chain links TRBV18 to TRBJ2-7; 7 bases align to TRBD1. The germline V gene has CDR1 KGHSH and CDR2 LQKENI. This CDR3 region has 16 residues. CDR3 in amino acids: CASSPPGTATSYEQYF. CDR3 DNA sequence: TGTGCCAGCTCCCCACCCGGGACAGCAACCTCCTACGAGCAGTACTTC.

V gene TRBV4-3 combines with J gene TRBJ2-5; D is perhaps TRBD1 (5 bases). Germline V gene data show CDR1 as LGHNA and CDR2 as YSLEER. Between the trimmed V and J ends, which lost 0 bases and 3 bases, there was a span of 8 bases. The CDR3 extends over 14 amino acids. The CDR3 DNA is TGCGCCAGCAGCCAAGATGGGGCGGAAGAGACCCAGTACTTC. It specifies CASSQDGAEETQYF.

This chain links TRBV7-2 with TRBJ1-4; D is undetermined. The CDR3 length is 13 residues. Trimming left V 4 bases short and J 7 bases short, with 10 bases between. Germline values: CDR1 SGHTA, CDR2 FQGNSA. The CDR3 coding sequence is TGTGCCAGCAGCTCCTCATACGGTGAAAAACTGTTTTTT. Residues: CASSSSYGEKLFF.

This sequence joins TRBV27 and TRBJ1-1; perhaps TRBD1 as D (5 bases). This CDR3 is 13 amino acids long. CDR1 and CDR2 from the germline V gene are MNHEY and SMNVEV (reference sequence). The V end was cut by 4 bases, the J end by 1 base, with 7 bases between. CDR3 loop: CASSWGGNTEAFF. The CDR3 coding sequence is TGTGCCAGCAGTTGGGGGGGGAACACTGAAGCTTTCTTT.

This chain joins TRBV9 and TRBJ1-6; 7 bases align to TRBD1. V lost 7 bases to trimming and J lost 8 bases; unmatched junction nucleotides: 6. From germline, CDR1 is SGDLS and CDR2 YYNGEE. The CDR3 is 13 residues long. In nucleotides, the CDR3 is TGTGCCAGCGGCGGGACAGACGATTCACCCCTCCACTTT. This translates into CASGGTDDSPLHF.

The chain carries TRBV27 and TRBJ2-5; weak D call: TRBD2 (5 bases). This CDR3 region has 15 residues. Trimming took off 5 bases at V and 1 base at J, with 14 bases between the two ends. CDR1 MNHEY and CDR2 SMNVEV come from the germline V gene (reference sequence). This chain's CDR3 is CASSPRASSQETQYF. In DNA form, the CDR3 reads TGTGCCAGCAGTCCCCGAGCTAGCTCCCAAGAGACCCAGTACTTC.

V is TRBV6-1 and J is TRBJ1-1, with TRBD1 as a possible D gene (5 bases). Trimming cost V 6 bases and J 2 bases, with 13 bases left between them. CDR3 length: 14 amino acids. The germline CDR1 and CDR2 sequences are MNHNS and SASEGT. CDR3 region: CASSRRVSNTEAFF. The CDR3 bases are TGTGCCAGCAGCCGCAGGGTATCCAACACTGAAGCTTTCTTT.

The chain has TRBV30 and TRBJ2-5, with 9 bases fitting TRBD2. CDR3 size: 14 residues. The germline CDR1 and CDR2 sequences are GTSNPN and SVGIG (reference sequence). The ends lost 3 bases at V and 1 base at J; junction bases unmatched: 3. DNA of the CDR3: TGTGCCTGGAGATGGACTAGCGCCCAAGAGACCCAGTACTTC. Protein: CAWRWTSAQETQYF.

The chain carries TRBV7-8 and TRBJ2-7, with TRBD2 matching over 8 bases. The CDR3 runs to 15 residues. V trimming: 4 bases; J trimming: 4 bases; junction bases outside the gene matches: 9. Germline lookup yields CDR1 SGHVS and CDR2 FQNEAQ. Here the CDR3 reads CASSSRRGGQYEQYF. The CDR3 coding sequence is TGTGCCAGCAGCTCCCGACGGGGGGGGCAGTACGAGCAGTACTTC.